This T cell receptor (beta chain) was captured by sequencing in a study of Ad26.COV2.S vaccination and SARS-CoV-2 variants. Study-wide results and caveats: Recipients given vaccine exceeded placebo recipients in spike-specific TCR breadth.

A word on this clone: Its matching antigen is unknown.

TCRdb keeps only in-frame clones here, not all; method: immunoSEQ multiplex PCR. The sample has about 400,000 clones, roughly 88% seen once. Treatment noted: around 19 received Ad26.COV2.S at low or high dose, single or two shots; roughly 5 received placebo; per-sample allocation not given. The samples date from day 63 after the first vaccine or placebo injection. Germline loops: CDR1 SGHVS, CDR2 FQNEAQ. V was cut by 0 bases and J by 9 bases, with 7 bases left in between. This CDR3 is built from 12 residues. The sequencing here drew on peripheral blood, taken in a trial of Ad26.COV2.S vaccine versus placebo. The sequence derives from a person between 18 and 60 years old who received the Ad26.COV2.S COVID-19 vaccine or a placebo. The chain is built from TRBV7-8 and TRBJ2-3; no firm D call. CDR3: CASSLAIQTQYF. CDR3 in DNA: TGTGCCAGCAGCTTAGCAATTCAAACGCAGTATTTT.